The sequence of this T cell receptor delta chain was determined in a study of γδ T cells in repeated Plasmodium falciparum infection. TCRdb used CATT to re-call clones from the multiplex PCR reads. This sample has approximately 93,000 delta-chain clones, with more than 0.85% found just once. The CDR3 spans 25 residues. Per the germline V gene, CDR1 is TSWWSYY and CDR2 is QGS. Flow sorting of PBMC yielded separate Vgamma9/Vdelta2+ and Vdelta2-negative gammadelta T cell populations for bulk repertoire analysis. About this clone itself: A much more abundant neighbour one base away suggests this may be a read error.

This TCR was sampled from a pool of human donors (malaria-infected and uninfected, not separated). V gene TRDV1 combines with J gene TRDJ1, with 12 bases identical to TRDD3. TCRdb records no J gene; here it was assigned by comparing the DNA to germline. What was sequenced was gamma-delta T cells from blood. The CDR3 is CALGEPSRLPKKLGDTPFTADKLIF. CDR3 bases: TGTGCCCTTGGGGAACCTTCCCGCCTCCCGAAAAAACTGGGGGATACCCCCTTTACGGCCGATAAACTCATCTTT.